These T cell receptor beta chains were read from a single sample in a study of vaccination effects on CD4 cells after COVID-19. This table comes from immunoSEQ multiplex PCR, and its TCRdb copy is limited to in-frame clones, with some not included. The table records tens of thousands of clones, 75% to 90% of them present only once. What these receptors recognize is not known. Sequencing was performed on CD4+ T cells from PBMCs cultured with HCoV-229E spike peptides, taken before COVID-19 vaccination. All receptors come from a human donor who received a COVID-19 vaccine. Each CDR3 is given with its conserved first and last residue. Each record gives: D gene, V gene, J gene, CDR3 protein. A D gene is named only where the DNA matches it firmly.

TRBD1	TRBV7-9	TRBJ1-5	CASSSGTGNQPQHF
NA	TRBV2	TRBJ2-5	CAGAAQETQYF
NA	TRBV6-6	TRBJ2-3	CASSSGLVTDTQYF
TRBD1	TRBV18	TRBJ2-2	CASSPSGTGAANTGELFF
NA	TRBV10-3	TRBJ1-6	CATQQGPSPLHF
NA	TRBV6-4	TRBJ2-3	CASSLTENTDTQYF
NA	TRBV19	TRBJ1-5	CASSINRSNQPQHF
NA	TRBV10-1	TRBJ2-1	CASSDWGTYNEQFF
TRBD2	TRBV7-9	TRBJ2-5	CASSLRLAGEETQYF
TRBD2	TRBV7-3	TRBJ2-2	CASSLRGAGTNTGELFF
NA	TRBV20-1	TRBJ2-1	CSASRIGEQFF
NA	TRBV20-1	TRBJ1-4	CSATVNEKLFF